This passage covers 4 T cell receptor beta chains from one sample sequenced in a study of CD8 T cells in ankylosing spondylitis. Each CDR3 protein is one row after TCRdb ran MiXCR on the 5' RACE reads. This sample has roughly 240,000 distinct CDR3 sequences, with around 8% found just once. The sequenced material came from blood, either unsorted or a sorted T cell fraction (not recorded which). Every receptor here comes from a female donor with ankylosing spondylitis or in good health (not recorded which).

The chain joins TRBV6-2 or TRBV6-3 to TRBJ2-7; tentatively, D is TRBD1 (7 bases). CDR1 and CDR2 (germline): MNHEY, SVGEGT. Trimming cost V 2 bases and J 9 bases, with 20 bases left between them. This CDR3 comprises 15 residues. The CDR3 is CASSYGAGGLSAQYF. DNA for the CDR3: TGTGCCAGCAGTTACGGGGCAGGGGGACTCTCGGCGCAGTACTTC.

Ten or more counts support this clonotype. The J gene is TRBJ2-1, the V gene TRBV7-2, with D perhaps TRBD2 (7 bases). The CDR3 is 14 amino acids. The germline CDR1 and CDR2 sequences are SGHTA and FQGNSA. The V and J ends lost 7 bases and 7 bases respectively, with 17 bases between them. CDR3 protein: CASNPAGRGNEQFF. DNA for the CDR3: TGTGCCAGCAACCCAGCAGGGAGGGGGAATGAGCAGTTCTTC.

This clonotype was counted ten times or more. The CDR3 region is CASSRRLAPSTDTQYF. The CDR3 region has the DNA TGCGCCAGCAGCCGTCGACTAGCCCCGAGCACAGATACGCAGTATTTT. This chain uses TRBV4-1 with TRBJ2-3, with TRBD2 matching over 7 bases. The CDR3 contains 16 residues. From germline, CDR1 is MGHRA and CDR2 YSYEKL. The J segment lost 0 bases and the V segment lost 4 bases, leaving 7 bases of the junction unmatched.

The rearrangement links TRBV7-9 to TRBJ2-7; D is ambiguous. Germline CDR1 reads SEHNR; CDR2 reads FQNEAQ (reference sequence). The V gene lost 3 bases and the J gene lost 5 bases, with 8 bases spanning the gap. The CDR3 runs 12 residues. DNA of the CDR3: TGTGCCAGCAGCTTTGTGCGGAACGAGCAGTACTTC. Its protein is CASSFVRNEQYF.